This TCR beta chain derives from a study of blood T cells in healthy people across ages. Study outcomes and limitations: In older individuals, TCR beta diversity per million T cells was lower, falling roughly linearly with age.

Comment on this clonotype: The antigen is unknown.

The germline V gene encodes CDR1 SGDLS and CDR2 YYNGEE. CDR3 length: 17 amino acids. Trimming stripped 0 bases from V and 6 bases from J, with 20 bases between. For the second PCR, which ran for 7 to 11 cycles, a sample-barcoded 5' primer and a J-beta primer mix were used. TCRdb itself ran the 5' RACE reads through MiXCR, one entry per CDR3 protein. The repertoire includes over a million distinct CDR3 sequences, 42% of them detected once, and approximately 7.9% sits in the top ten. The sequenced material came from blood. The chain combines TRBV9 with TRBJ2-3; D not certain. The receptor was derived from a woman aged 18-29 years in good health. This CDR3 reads CASSVGRFGAPVDTQYF. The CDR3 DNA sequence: TGTGCCAGCAGCGTAGGTAGATTCGGCGCGCCAGTCGATACGCAGTATTTT.